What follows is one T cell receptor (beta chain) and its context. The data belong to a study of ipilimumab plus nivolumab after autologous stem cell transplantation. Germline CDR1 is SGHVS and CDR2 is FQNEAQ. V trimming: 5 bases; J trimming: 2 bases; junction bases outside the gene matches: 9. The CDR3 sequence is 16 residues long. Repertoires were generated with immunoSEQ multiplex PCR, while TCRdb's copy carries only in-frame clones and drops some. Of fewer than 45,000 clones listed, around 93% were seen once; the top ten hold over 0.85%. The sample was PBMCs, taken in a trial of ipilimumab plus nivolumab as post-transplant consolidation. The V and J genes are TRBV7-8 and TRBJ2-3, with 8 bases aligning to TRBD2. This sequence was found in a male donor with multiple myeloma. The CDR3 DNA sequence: TGTGCCAGCAGCCCGAGGGGTAGCGGGGTCACAGATACGCAGTATTTT. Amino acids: CASSPRGSGVTDTQYF. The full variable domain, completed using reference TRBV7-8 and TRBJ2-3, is GAGVSQSPRYKVAKRGQDVALRCDPISGHVSLFWYQQALGQGPEFLTYFQNEAQLDKSGLPSDRFFAERPEGSVSTLKIQRTQQEDSAVYLCASSPRGSGVTDTQYFGPGTRLTVL.